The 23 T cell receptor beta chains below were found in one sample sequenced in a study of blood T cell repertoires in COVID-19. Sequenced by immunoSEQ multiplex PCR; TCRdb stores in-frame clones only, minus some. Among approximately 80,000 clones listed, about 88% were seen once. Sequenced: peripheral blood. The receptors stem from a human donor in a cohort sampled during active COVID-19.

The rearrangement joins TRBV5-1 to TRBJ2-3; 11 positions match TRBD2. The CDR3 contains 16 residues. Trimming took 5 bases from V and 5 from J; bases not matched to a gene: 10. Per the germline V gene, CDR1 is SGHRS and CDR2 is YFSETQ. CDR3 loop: CASRPVAGGPVDTQYF. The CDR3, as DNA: TGCGCCAGCAGACCCGTAGCGGGAGGGCCGGTAGATACGCAGTATTTT.

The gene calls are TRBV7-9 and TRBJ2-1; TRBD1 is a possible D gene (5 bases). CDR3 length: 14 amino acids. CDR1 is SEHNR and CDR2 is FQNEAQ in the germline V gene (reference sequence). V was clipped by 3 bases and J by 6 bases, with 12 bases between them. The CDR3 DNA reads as TGTGCCAGCAGCTTCGTTGGACAACTCAATGAGCAGTTCTTC. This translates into CASSFVGQLNEQFF.

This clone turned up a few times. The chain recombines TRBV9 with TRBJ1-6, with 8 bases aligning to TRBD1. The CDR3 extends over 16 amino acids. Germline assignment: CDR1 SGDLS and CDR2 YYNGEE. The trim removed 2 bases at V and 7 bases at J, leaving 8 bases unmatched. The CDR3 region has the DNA TGTGCCAGCAGCGTTGAGACAGGGGAGGGAAATTCACCCCTCCACTTT. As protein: CASSVETGEGNSPLHF.

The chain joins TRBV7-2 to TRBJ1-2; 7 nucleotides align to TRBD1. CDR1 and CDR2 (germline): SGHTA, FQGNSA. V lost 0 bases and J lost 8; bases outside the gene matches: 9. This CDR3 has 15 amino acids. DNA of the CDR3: TGTGCCAGCAGCTTAGCTGCCGGACAGGTTGGGGGCTACACCTTC. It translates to CASSLAAGQVGGYTF.

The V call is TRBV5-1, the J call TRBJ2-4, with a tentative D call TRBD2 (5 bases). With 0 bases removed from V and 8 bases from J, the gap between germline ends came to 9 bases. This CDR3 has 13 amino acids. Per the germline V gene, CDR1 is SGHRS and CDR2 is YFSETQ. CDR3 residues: CASSLEVGDIQYF. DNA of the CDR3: TGCGCCAGCAGCTTGGAAGTCGGGGACATTCAGTACTTC.

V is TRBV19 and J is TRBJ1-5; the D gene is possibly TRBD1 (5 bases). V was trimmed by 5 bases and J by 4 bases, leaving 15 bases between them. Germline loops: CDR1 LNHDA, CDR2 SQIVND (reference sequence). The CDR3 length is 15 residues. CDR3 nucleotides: TGTGCCAGTAGTCCGACCGACAGAACAAATCAGCCCCAGCATTTT. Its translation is CASSPTDRTNQPQHF.

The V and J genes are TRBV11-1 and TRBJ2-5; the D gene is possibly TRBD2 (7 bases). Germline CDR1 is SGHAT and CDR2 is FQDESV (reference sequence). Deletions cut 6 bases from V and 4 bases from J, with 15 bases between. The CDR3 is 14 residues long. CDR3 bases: TGTGCCAGCAGACATAGGGGGGGCCTAGAGACCCAGTACTTC. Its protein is CASRHRGGLETQYF.

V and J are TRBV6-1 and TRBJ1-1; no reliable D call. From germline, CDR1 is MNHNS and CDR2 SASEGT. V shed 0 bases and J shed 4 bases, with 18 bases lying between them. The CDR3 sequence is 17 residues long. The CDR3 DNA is TGTGCCAGCAGTGAAGCGCTTCTTCTGCTCCGGGGCACTGAAGCTTTCTTT. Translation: CASSEALLLLRGTEAFF.

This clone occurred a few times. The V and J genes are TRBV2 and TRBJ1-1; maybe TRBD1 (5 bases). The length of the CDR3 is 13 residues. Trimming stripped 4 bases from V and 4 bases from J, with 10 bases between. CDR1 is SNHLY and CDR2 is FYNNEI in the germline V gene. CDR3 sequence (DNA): TGTGCCAGCAGTGTTTACAGGAGCACTGAAGCTTTCTTT. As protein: CASSVYRSTEAFF. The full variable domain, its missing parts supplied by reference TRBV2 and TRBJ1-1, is EPEVTQTPSHQVTQMGQEVILRCVPISNHLYFYWYRQILGQKVEFLVSFYNNEISEKSEIFDDQFSVERPDGSNFTLKIRSTKLEDSAMYFCASSVYRSTEAFFGQGTRLTVV.

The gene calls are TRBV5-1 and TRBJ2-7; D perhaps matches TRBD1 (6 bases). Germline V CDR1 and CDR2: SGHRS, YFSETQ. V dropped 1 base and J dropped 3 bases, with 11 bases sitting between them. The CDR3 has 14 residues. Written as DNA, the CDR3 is TGCGCCAGCAGCTTGTGGCAGGGGAGCTACGAGCAGTACTTC. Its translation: CASSLWQGSYEQYF.

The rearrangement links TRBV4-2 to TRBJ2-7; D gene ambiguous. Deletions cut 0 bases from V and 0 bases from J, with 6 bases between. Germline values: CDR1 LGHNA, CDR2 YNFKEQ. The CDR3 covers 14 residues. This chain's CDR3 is CASSQETLSYEQYF. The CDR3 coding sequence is TGTGCCAGCAGCCAAGAGACTCTCTCCTACGAGCAGTACTTC.

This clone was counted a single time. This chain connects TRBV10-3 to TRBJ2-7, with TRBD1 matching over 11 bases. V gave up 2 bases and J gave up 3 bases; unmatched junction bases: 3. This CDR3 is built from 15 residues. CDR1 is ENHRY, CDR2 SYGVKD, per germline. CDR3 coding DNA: TGTGCCATCAGTGAGGGGGGACAGGGGGACTACGAGCAGTACTTC. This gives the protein CAISEGGQGDYEQYF.

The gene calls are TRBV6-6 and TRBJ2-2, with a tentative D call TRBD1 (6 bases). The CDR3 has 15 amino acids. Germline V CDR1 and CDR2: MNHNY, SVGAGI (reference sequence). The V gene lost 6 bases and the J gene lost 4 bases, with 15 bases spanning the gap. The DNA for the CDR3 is TGTGCCAGCAGCCATCAGACAGGACTCACCGGGGAGCTGTTTTTT. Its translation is CASSHQTGLTGELFF.

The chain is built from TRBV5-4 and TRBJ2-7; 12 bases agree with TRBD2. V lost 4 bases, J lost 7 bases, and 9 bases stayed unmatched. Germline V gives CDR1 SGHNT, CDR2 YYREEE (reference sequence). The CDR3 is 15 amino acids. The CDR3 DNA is TGTGCCAGCAGCCCGTCTAGCGGGAGGGCCTGGGAGCAGTACTTC. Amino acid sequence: CASSPSSGRAWEQYF.

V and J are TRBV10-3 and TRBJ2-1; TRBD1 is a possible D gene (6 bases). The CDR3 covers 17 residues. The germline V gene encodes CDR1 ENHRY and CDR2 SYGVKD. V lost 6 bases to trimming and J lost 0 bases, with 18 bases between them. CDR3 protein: CAISSLTGRSSYNEQFF. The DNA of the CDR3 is TGTGCCATCAGCTCCCTGACAGGACGGAGCTCCTACAATGAGCAGTTCTTC.

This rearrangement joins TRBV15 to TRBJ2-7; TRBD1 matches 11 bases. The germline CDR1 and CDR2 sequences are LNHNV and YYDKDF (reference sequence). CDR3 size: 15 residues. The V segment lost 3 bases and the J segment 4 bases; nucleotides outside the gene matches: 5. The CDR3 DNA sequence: TGTGCCACCAGCAGCCAGGGACAGGGGGTTTACGAGCAGTACTTC. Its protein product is CATSSQGQGVYEQYF. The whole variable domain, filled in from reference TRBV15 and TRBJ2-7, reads DAMVIQNPRYQVTQFGKPVTLSCSQTLNHNVMYWYQQKSSQAPKLLFHYYDKDFNNEADTPDNFQSRRPNTSFCFLDIRSPGLGDTAMYLCATSSQGQGVYEQYFGPGTRLTVT.

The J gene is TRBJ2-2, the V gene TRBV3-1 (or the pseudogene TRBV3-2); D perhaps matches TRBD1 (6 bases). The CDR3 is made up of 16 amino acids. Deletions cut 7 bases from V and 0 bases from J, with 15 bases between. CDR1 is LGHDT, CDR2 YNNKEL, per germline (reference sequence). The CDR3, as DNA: TGTGCCAGCACCACAGGGTTTTTCGCGAACACCGGGGAGCTGTTTTTT. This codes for CASTTGFFANTGELFF.

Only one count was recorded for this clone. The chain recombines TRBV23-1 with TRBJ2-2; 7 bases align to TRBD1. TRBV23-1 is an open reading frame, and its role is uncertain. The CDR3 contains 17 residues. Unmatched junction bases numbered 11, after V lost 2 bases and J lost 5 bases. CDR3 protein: CASSQTDRDDFTGELFF. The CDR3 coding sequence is TGCGCCAGCAGTCAAACTGACAGGGATGACTTTACCGGGGAGCTGTTTTTT.

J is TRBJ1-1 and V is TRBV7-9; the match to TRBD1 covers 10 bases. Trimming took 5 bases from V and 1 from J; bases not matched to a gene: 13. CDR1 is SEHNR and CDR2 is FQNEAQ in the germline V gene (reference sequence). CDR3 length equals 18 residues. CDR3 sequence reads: CASSRDRGTGARNTEAFF. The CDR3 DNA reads TGTGCCAGCAGCCGAGACAGGGGGACAGGGGCCCGGAACACTGAAGCTTTCTTT.

This CDR3 is CASSPPRQGGTEAFF. CDR3 DNA sequence: TGCGCCAGCAGCCCTCCGCGACAGGGGGGCACTGAAGCTTTCTTT. V usage is TRBV5-1 and J usage is TRBJ1-1; 9 nucleotides line up with TRBD1. Per the germline V gene, CDR1 is SGHRS and CDR2 is YFSETQ. The CDR3 consists of 15 residues. V trimming: 4 bases; J trimming: 4 bases; junction bases outside the gene matches: 8.

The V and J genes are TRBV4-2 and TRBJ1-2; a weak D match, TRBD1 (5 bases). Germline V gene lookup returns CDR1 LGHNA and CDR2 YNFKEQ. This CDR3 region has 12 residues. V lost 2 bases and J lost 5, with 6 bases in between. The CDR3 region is CASSQQGYGYTF. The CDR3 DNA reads TGTGCCAGCAGCCAACAGGGTTATGGCTACACCTTC.

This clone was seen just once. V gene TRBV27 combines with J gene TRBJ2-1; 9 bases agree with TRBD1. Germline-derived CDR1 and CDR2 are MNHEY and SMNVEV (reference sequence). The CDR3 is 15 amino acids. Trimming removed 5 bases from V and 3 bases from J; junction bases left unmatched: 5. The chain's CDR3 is CASSPDRGLYNEQFF. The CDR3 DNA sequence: TGTGCCAGCAGTCCGGACAGGGGCCTCTACAATGAGCAGTTCTTC.

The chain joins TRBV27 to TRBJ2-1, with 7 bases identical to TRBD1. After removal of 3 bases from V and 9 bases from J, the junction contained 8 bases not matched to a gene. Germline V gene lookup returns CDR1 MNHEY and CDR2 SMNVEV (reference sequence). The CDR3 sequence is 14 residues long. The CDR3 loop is CASSLNRDSVEQFF. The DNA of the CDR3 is TGTGCCAGCAGTTTGAACCGGGACAGCGTTGAGCAGTTCTTC.